This is a list of T cell receptor beta chains from one sample in a study of blood T cells in healthy people across ages. TCRdb redid the calling of the 5' RACE reads with MiXCR, one entry per CDR3 protein. The table records about 730,000 distinct CDR3 sequences, 43% of them present only once. The sequenced material came from blood. Receptors originate from a woman aged 60-75 years in good health. The CDR3 runs from the conserved cysteine through the conserved F or W. The D gene is left open where the match is weak. Rows may omit the clone size; those that give it use once, few, many or a size class.

TRBV6-5	TRBJ1-2	.	.	CASSKRGSGYTF	TGTGCCAGCAGCAAAAGGGGGTCTGGCTACACCTTC
TRBV4-3	TRBJ2-7	.	.	CASSQEKLVGHEQYF	TGCGCCAGCAGCCAAGAAAAGCTAGTGGGCCACGAGCAGTACTTC
TRBV2	TRBJ2-2	TRBD2	.	CASSGRTRTGELFF	TGTGCCAGCAGTGGTAGGACTAGAACCGGGGAGCTGTTTTTT
TRBV7-3	TRBJ2-3	TRBD2	few	CASSPRPSGRTDTQYF	TGTGCCAGCAGCCCCCGCCCCAGCGGGAGAACAGATACGCAGTATTTT
TRBV4-3	TRBJ1-5	.	.	CASSLQSNQPQHF	TGCGCCAGCAGCCTGCAGAGCAATCAGCCCCAGCATTTT
TRBV25-1	TRBJ1-5	.	few	CASSGGDGDKEPQHF	TGTGCCAGCAGTGGAGGGGACGGTGACAAGGAGCCCCAGCATTTT
TRBV3-1	TRBJ2-1	.	.	CASSQARTVSNEQFF	TGTGCCAGCAGCCAAGCTCGGACAGTGTCAAATGAGCAGTTCTTC
TRBV28	TRBJ2-5	TRBD1	once	CASGLSAGGETQYF	TGTGCCAGCGGTTTATCTGCAGGGGGAGAGACCCAGTACTTC
TRBV3-1	TRBJ1-1	.	few	CASSQGVQRDTEAFF	TGTGCCAGCAGCCAAGGGGTTCAGAGGGATACTGAAGCTTTCTTT
TRBV7-2	TRBJ2-7	.	few	CASSLLGGTVIYNEQYF	TGTGCCAGCAGCTTATTGGGCGGGACAGTAATCTACAATGAGCAGTACTTC
TRBV27	TRBJ1-5	TRBD1	few	CASSPTGQGVYSNQPQHF	TGTGCCAGCAGCCCCACCGGACAGGGCGTTTATAGCAATCAGCCCCAGCATTTT
TRBV7-8	TRBJ2-1	.	few	CASSLIGAPEQFF	TGTGCCAGCAGCTTAATAGGAGCTCCTGAGCAGTTCTTC
TRBV6-2/TRBV6-3	TRBJ1-1	.	.	CASSYSQGKLNTEAFF	TGTGCCAGCAGTTACTCGCAGGGGAAGCTGAACACTGAAGCTTTCTTT
TRBV12-3/TRBV12-4	TRBJ1-2	.	.	CASSTILRGDYTF	TGTGCCAGCAGCACGATCCTACGGGGAGACTACACCTTC
TRBV25-1	TRBJ1-2	.	.	CAITPSEGGYTF	TGTGCCATCACCCCGAGTGAGGGAGGCTACACCTTC
TRBV7-9	TRBJ2-2	TRBD1	few	CASSWTGGTGELFF	TGTGCCAGCAGTTGGACAGGGGGCACCGGGGAGCTGTTTTTT
TRBV12-3/TRBV12-4	TRBJ1-6	.	.	CASAYGGESPLHF	TGTGCCAGTGCTTATGGAGGGGAGTCACCCCTCCACTTT
TRBV6-1	TRBJ1-5	.	.	CASSTLVTVSNQPQHF	TGTGCCAGCAGTACCTTAGTGACGGTTAGCAATCAGCCCCAGCATTTT
TRBV29-1	TRBJ2-3	TRBD1	.	CSGTLDRGRTDTQYF	TGCAGCGGAACTTTGGACAGGGGCCGCACAGATACGCAGTATTTT
TRBV28	TRBJ2-2	TRBD1	.	CASSFRTGYTGELFF	TGTGCCAGCAGTTTCCGGACAGGGTACACCGGGGAGCTGTTTTTT
TRBV6-1	TRBJ2-7	TRBD1	once	CASSDPTGGQNEQYF	TGTGCCAGCAGCGATCCCACAGGGGGGCAAAACGAGCAGTACTTC
TRBV11-3	TRBJ2-2	TRBD1	.	CASSLDRLQGAPRTGELFF	TGTGCCAGCAGCTTAGATCGGTTACAGGGGGCCCCTCGCACCGGGGAGCTGTTTTTT
TRBV30	TRBJ1-2	.	once	CAWGLTVNYGYTF	TGTGCCTGGGGGCTGACAGTAAACTATGGCTACACCTTC
TRBV20-1	TRBJ2-7	.	few	CSATVDHTYNEQYF	TGCAGTGCTACAGTAGACCACACCTACAATGAGCAGTACTTT
TRBV7-9	TRBJ1-2	.	few	CASNSNEQVNYGYTF	TGTGCCAGCAACTCAAATGAACAGGTTAACTATGGCTACACCTTC
TRBV29-1	TRBJ2-1	.	few	CSAQAAYNEQFF	TGCAGCGCCCAGGCCGCGTACAATGAGCAGTTCTTC
TRBV24-1	TRBJ2-5	TRBD2	.	CATSDFKREGNEQYF	TGTGCCACCAGTGATTTCAAGCGGGAGGGAAATGAGCAGTACTTC
TRBV3-1	TRBJ1-1	.	.	CASSPSPDTEAFF	TGTGCCAGCAGCCCCAGCCCAGACACTGAAGCTTTCTTT
TRBV9	TRBJ2-7	TRBD1	.	CASSRRTGVEQYF	TGTGCCAGCAGCAGGCGGACAGGGGTCGAGCAGTACTTC
TRBV4-1	TRBJ2-1	.	.	CASSQETAGVRSSYNEQFF	TGCGCCAGCAGCCAGGAAACCGCGGGCGTCAGGAGCTCCTACAATGAGCAGTTCTTC
TRBV3-1	TRBJ2-3	.	many	CASSHRTGSDTQYF	TGTGCCAGCAGCCATCGCACCGGATCAGATACGCAGTATTTT
TRBV6-1	TRBJ1-2	.	.	CASSEARLGFYGYTF	TGTGCCAGCAGTGAAGCGCGACTGGGCTTCTATGGCTACACCTTC
TRBV5-8	TRBJ1-5	.	.	CASSGDSQPQHF	TGTGCCAGCAGCGGAGACAGTCAGCCCCAACATTTT
TRBV21-1	TRBJ1-5	.	.	CASSKCDGYRNQPQHF	TGTGCCAGCAGCAAATGTGATGGCTATCGCAATCAGCCCCAGCATTTT
TRBV12-3/TRBV12-4	TRBJ2-1	TRBD1	.	CASSFKRGHYNEQFF	TGTGCCAGCAGTTTTAAGAGGGGGCACTACAATGAGCAGTTCTTC
TRBV27	TRBJ1-6	TRBD1	few	CASRPGQFNSPLHF	TGTGCCAGCAGACCGGGACAGTTTAATTCACCCCTCCACTTT
TRBV6-6	TRBJ2-7	.	.	CASSYTFDEQYF	TGTGCCAGCAGTTACACCTTCGATGAGCAGTACTTC
TRBV25-1	TRBJ2-1	.	.	CASSDRREFVYNEQFF	TGTGCCAGCAGTGATAGGAGAGAGTTTGTCTACAATGAGCAGTTCTTC
TRBV18	TRBJ2-5	.	.	CASSRQREETQYF	TGTGCCAGCTCACGCCAAAGGGAAGAGACCCAGTACTTC
TRBV20-1	TRBJ1-1	.	.	CSARGPGGTEAFF	TGCAGTGCTAGAGGACCAGGAGGGACTGAAGCTTTCTTT